The 5 T cell receptor beta chains presented below share a single source sample, sequenced in a study of long-term antiretroviral therapy in people with HIV. The authors ran the immunoSEQ assay, v3.0, at survey level. Libraries were prepared by immunoSEQ multiplex PCR; TCRdb keeps only in-frame clonotypes and omits some of them. The sample yields about 28,000 clones, nearly 95% seen once. Sequenced here: unsorted PBMCs, sampled 6 to 6.5 years after starting antiretroviral therapy. The receptors were sampled from a man aged 30 to 45 with HIV.

The chain has TRBV5-1 and TRBJ2-3; 13 positions agree with TRBD2. The CDR3 covers 17 residues. Trimming at V came to 3 bases and at J to 5 bases, leaving 9 bases not matched to a gene. The germline gives CDR1 SGHRS, CDR2 YFSETQ. Here the CDR3 reads CASSWPGLAGIQDTQYF. CDR3 coding DNA: TGCGCCAGCAGCTGGCCGGGACTAGCGGGGATTCAAGATACGCAGTATTTT. The variable domain in full, completed from reference TRBV5-1 and TRBJ2-3, reads KAGVTQTPRYLIKTRGQQVTLSCSPISGHRSVSWYQQTPGQGLQFLFEYFSETQRNKGNFPGRFSGRQFSNSRSEMNVSTLELGDSALYLCASSWPGLAGIQDTQYFGPGTRLTVL.

The chain couples TRBV4-1 to TRBJ2-1; D unclear. V lost 4 bases to trimming and J lost 0 bases, with 7 bases between them. The CDR3 has 14 residues. Germline V gene data show CDR1 as MGHRA and CDR2 as YSYEKL. CDR3 in amino acids: CASSREGSYNEQFF. CDR3 DNA: TGCGCCAGCAGCCGGGAAGGCTCCTACAATGAGCAGTTCTTC.

The chain recombines TRBV4-3 with TRBJ2-1; TRBD1 matches at 9 bases. The V gene end was trimmed by 3 bases and the J gene end by 9 bases; junction bases not matched to a gene: 9. CDR1 and CDR2 (germline): LGHNA, YSLEER. The length of the CDR3 is 15 residues. The CDR3 region has the DNA TGCGCCAGCAGCCACGCCGGGACAGGGACAGGTGAGCAGTTCTTC. Amino acid sequence: CASSHAGTGTGEQFF.

J is TRBJ1-5 and V is TRBV9; D perhaps matches TRBD1 (5 bases). Between the trimmed V and J ends, which lost 4 bases and 4 bases, there was a span of 12 bases. This CDR3 region has 14 residues. Germline assignment: CDR1 SGDLS and CDR2 YYNGEE. This CDR3 is CASSPNQGNQPQHF. DNA of the CDR3: TGTGCCAGCAGCCCGAACCAGGGTAATCAGCCCCAGCATTTT.

The chain combines TRBV5-1 with TRBJ2-2, with D possibly matching TRBD1 (5 bases). V lost 5 bases and J 5 bases, leaving 13 bases between the germline ends. Looked up from germline, CDR1 is SGHRS and CDR2 is YFSETQ. The CDR3 sequence is 14 residues long. The CDR3 region is CASSDSGPTGELFF. As DNA, the CDR3 is TGCGCCAGCAGTGACAGTGGCCCTACCGGGGAGCTGTTTTTT.